This T cell receptor beta chain was retrieved from a study of molecular identifiers for immune sequencing clone quantification. With regard to this clonotype: A much more abundant neighbour one base away suggests this may be a read error.

This CDR3 comprises 15 residues. CDR1 is LGHDT and CDR2 is YNNKEL in the germline V gene (reference sequence). Methods described previously, with TCR primers listed, were used for bulk TCR libraries. From the PCR reads, TCRdb called clonotypes with MiXCR, one entry per CDR3 protein. The top ten hold about 0.81% of the sample, which has more than 550,000 distinct CDR3 sequences, roughly 27% seen once. The TCR comes from a human donor in good health. Some libraries in this study had Jurkat cell RNA spiked in. The chain couples TRBV3-1 to TRBJ1-1; D is ambiguous. Sequenced sample: naive CD8+ T cells from blood, with Jurkat cell RNA spiked in. Subset reported: FACS-sorted CD8+CD4-CCR7+CD45RA+ naive T cells. The CDR3 sequence: CASGQVRGMNTEAFF. DNA for the CDR3: TGTGCCAGCGGCCAAGTGCGTGGGATGAACACTGAAGCTTTCTTT.